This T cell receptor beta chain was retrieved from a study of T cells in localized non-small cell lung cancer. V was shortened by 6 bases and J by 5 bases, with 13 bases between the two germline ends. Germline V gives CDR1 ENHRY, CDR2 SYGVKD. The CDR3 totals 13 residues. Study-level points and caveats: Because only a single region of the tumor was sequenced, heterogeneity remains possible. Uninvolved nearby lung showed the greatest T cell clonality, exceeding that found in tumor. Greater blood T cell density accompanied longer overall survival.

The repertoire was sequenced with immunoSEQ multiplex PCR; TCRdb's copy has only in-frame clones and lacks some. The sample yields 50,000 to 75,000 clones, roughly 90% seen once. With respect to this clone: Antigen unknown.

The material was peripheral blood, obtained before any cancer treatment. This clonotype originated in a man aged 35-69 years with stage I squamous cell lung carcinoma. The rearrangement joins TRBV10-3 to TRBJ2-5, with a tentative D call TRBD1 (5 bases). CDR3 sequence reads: CAIRGQQSETQYF. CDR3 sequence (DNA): TGTGCCATCAGGGGGCAGCAAAGTGAGACCCAGTACTTC.